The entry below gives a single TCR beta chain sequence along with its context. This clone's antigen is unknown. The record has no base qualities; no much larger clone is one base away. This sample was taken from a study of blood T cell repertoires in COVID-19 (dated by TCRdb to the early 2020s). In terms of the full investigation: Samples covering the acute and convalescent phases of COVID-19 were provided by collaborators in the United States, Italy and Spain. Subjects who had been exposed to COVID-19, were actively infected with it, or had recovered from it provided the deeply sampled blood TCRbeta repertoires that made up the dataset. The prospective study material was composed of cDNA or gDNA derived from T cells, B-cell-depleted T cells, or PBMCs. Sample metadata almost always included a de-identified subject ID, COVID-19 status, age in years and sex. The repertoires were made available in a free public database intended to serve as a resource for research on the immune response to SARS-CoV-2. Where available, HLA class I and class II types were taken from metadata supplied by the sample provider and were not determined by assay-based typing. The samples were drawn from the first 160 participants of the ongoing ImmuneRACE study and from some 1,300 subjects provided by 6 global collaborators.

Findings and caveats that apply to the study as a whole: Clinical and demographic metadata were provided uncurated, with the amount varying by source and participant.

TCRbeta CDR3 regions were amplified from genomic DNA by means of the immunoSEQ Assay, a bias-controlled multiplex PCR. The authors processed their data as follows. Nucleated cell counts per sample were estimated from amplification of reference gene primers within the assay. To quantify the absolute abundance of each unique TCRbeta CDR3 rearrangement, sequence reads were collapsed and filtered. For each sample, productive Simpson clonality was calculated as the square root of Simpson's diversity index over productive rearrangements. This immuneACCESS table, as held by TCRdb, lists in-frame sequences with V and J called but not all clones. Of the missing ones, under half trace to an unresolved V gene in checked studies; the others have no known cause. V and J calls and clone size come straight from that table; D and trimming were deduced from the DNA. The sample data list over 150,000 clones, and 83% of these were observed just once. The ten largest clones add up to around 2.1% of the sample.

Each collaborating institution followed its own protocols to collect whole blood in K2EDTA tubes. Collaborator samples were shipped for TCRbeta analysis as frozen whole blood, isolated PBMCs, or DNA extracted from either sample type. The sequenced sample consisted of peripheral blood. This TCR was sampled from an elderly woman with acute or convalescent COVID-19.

The CDR3 has the sequence CASSHFTPSSGNTIYF. The nucleotides read TGTGCCAGCAGCCATTTTACACCTAGCTCTGGAAACACCATATATTTT. The chain joins TRBV3-1 (or the pseudogene TRBV3-2) to TRBJ1-3; there is no confident call for the D gene. V is pared back by 3 bases and J by 0 bases, with 12 bases lying between the germline termini. From a lookup of the germline V gene (reference sequence), CDR1 and CDR2 are LGHDT and YNNKEL. Its CDR3 holds 16 amino acids, cysteine through phenylalanine. Only the CDR3 DNA is retained, 48 bases long and in frame from the first base.